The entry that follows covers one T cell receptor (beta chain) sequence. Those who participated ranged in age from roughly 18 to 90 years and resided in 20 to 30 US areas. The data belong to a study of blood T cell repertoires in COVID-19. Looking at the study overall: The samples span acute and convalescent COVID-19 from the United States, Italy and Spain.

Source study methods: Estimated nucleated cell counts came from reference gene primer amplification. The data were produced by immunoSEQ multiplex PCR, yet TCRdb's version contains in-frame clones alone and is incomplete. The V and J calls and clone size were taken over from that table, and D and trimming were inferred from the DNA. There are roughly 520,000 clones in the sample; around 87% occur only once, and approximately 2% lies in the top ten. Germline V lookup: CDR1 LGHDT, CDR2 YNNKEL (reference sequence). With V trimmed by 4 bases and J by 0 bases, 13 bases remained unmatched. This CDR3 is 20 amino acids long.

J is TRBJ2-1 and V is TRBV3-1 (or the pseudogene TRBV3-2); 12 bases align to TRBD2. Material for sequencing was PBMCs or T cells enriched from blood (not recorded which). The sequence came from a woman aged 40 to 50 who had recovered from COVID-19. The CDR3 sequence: CASSPSPGTSGSSSYNEQFF. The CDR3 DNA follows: TGTGCCAGCAGCCCAAGTCCCGGGACTAGCGGGTCTAGCTCCTACAATGAGCAGTTCTTC.